This T cell receptor beta chain comes out of a study of vaccination effects on CD4 cells after COVID-19 (dated 2022 in TCRdb). For the study in its entirety: Across the study, the median time from the second dose to post-vaccine sampling was 72 days (range 14 to 241). The study compared SARS-CoV-2 spike-specific CD4+ TCR repertoires before and after mRNA vaccination in COVID-19 convalescent patients and infection-naive vaccine recipients. Cultures from other donors in the study were sequenced using the Oncomine TCR Beta short-read assay on an Illumina iSeq 100. A total of over nine COVID-19 convalescent patients and a handful of SARS-CoV-2-naive healthy vaccine recipients were included in the full study.

Study-wide conclusions, independent of this receptor: Limitations of the study were the small number of convalescent patients and the absence of early post-infection timepoints. Among healthy vaccine recipients, nearly all vaccine-induced clones were SARS-CoV-2 mono-reactive, and just 1 of 255 was cross-reactive with common cold coronaviruses. Both infection-induced and vaccine-induced clones contracted markedly at late post-vaccination timepoints, which is consistent with waning T cell responses.

Trimmed from V: 0 bases; trimmed from J: 1 base; junction bases lacking a gene match: 3. The CDR3 covers 16 residues, taking in both the cysteine and the phenylalanine. CDR3 DNA is the only sequence kept; it has 48 bases, read in frame from the first base. From a lookup of the germline V gene, CDR1 and CDR2 are SGDLS and YYNGEE. The library was prepared using the immunoSEQ multiplex PCR assay. DNA from the cultured and isolated CD4+ T cells underwent TCR beta CDR3 sequencing. As for the original processing: Non-productive TCR sequences were removed and reads were trimmed to the CDR3 region, keeping CDR3s of at least 7 amino acids. The MANAFEST web app was used to pick out antigen-specific clonotypes by comparing their expansion in peptide wells with that in reference cultures. To be called positive, a clone needed expansion at FDR<0.05 compared with the reference and with all other wells, an odds ratio greater than 5, and a frequency greater than 0.1% in two replicate wells. A clonotype was called cross-reactive if it was significantly expanded both in SARS-CoV-2 spike wells and in at least one common cold coronavirus spike condition. Using the stringdist R package, CDR3 similarity was measured by Levenshtein distance, and unrooted trees were constructed with ape in R 3.6.1. TCRdb's version of the immuneACCESS table is confined to in-frame rearrangements and falls short of the full clone set. An unresolved V gene accounts for under half of the shortfall where checked; the remainder is of unknown origin. From that table come the V and J calls and clone size; the DNA was used to work out D and trimming. The sample table contains roughly 34,000 clones; only one count was recorded for more than 75% of them. Approximately 1.5% of the sample is taken by the ten largest.

In the ViraFEST assay, PBMC were stimulated with viral peptide pools, and antigen-specific CD4+ T cell clonotypes were then identified by expansion using TCR sequencing. After more than 9 days of culture, CD4+ T cells were isolated with the EasySep CD4+ T cell isolation kit. Two doses of either the BNT162b2 or the mRNA-1273 mRNA SARS-CoV-2 vaccine were administered to participants. Healthy vaccine recipients had no prior SARS-CoV-2 infection, confirmed by negative nucleocapsid antibodies before and after vaccination. Each well held two million PBMC cultured in IMDM containing roughly 5.1% human AB serum, 8 to 10 IU/ml IL-2 and gentamicin, along with roughly 10 ug/ml peptides. Half of the culture medium was replaced with fresh IL-2-containing medium on days 3 and 7. Unless otherwise noted, each peptide stimulation condition was cultured in triplicate wells. Using Ficoll-Paque Plus gradient centrifugation, PBMC were separated from whole blood and then either used fresh or cryopreserved at -140C. Overlapping peptide pools spanned the spike proteins of SARS-CoV-2 and the common cold coronaviruses HCoV-NL63, HCoV-OC43 and HCoV-229E. The QIAamp micro DNA kit was used to extract genomic DNA from the cultured CD4+ T cells.

Remarks on this clone: Its antigen target is currently unknown. No quality values exist for individual bases; no much larger clone is one base distant.

This receptor was taken from a human donor who received a COVID-19 vaccine. Some clones in this sample may be carry-over from other donors' samples. The chain couples TRBV9 to TRBJ2-3, and TRBD1 aligns with 9 junction nucleotides. Material: CD4+ T cells from PBMCs cultured with HCoV-NL63 spike peptides, obtained after COVID-19 vaccination. The sample's cell subset or site, from its label and the paper: HCoV-NL63 spike overlapping peptide pool stimulation. The CDR3 region has the sequence CASSVDTGGGTDTQYF. The DNA reads as follows: TGTGCCAGCAGCGTAGATACAGGGGGCGGCACAGATACGCAGTATTTT. This CDR3, with the reference TRBV9 and TRBJ2-3 proteins standing in past its ends, gives the full variable domain DSGVTQTPKHLITATGQRVTLRCSPRSGDLSVYWYQQSLDQGLQFLIQYYNGEERAKGNILERFSAQQFPDLHSELNLSSLELGDSALYFCASSVDTGGGTDTQYFGPGTRLTVL.